Listed below are T cell receptor beta chains from one sample, sequenced in a study of control samples from healthy donors and cancer patients. TCRdb keeps only in-frame clones here, not all; method: immunoSEQ multiplex PCR. Here the sample spans under 450,000 clones, approximately 92% being singletons. Sequencing was performed on PBMCs. The receptors were sampled from a man aged 35 to 55 with head and neck cancer. Each CDR3 is given with its conserved first and last residue. D genes are given only for firm matches. Clone size is not always given. Where it is, it says once, few, many or a class for expanded clones.

TRBJ2-7 TRBV6-5 NA NA TGTGCCAGCAGTCGGCTGGGGGGCGGGGAGCAGTACTTC CASSRLGGGEQYF
TRBJ2-6 TRBV7-3 NA TRBD1 TGTGCCAGCAGCTTAGCCGGGACAGGGGCTGGGGCCAACGTCCTGACTTTC CASSLAGTGAGANVLTF
TRBJ2-5 TRBV27 once NA TGTGCCAGCAGAGGCCTCGCTCTAAAACAAGAGACCCAGTACTTC CASRGLALKQETQYF
TRBJ2-1 TRBV4-3 NA NA TGCGCCAGCAGCCACTTTGGGGGAATTGAGCAGTTCTTC CASSHFGGIEQFF
TRBJ1-2 TRBV5-1 once TRBD1 TGCGCCAGCAGCTTGGCGGTACGGGCGGGACAGGTGCTTATCTATGGCTACACCTTC CASSLAVRAGQVLIYGYTF
TRBJ2-3 TRBV11-2 NA NA TGTGCCAGCAGCTTAGAGCAGGGCACAGATACGCAGTATTTT CASSLEQGTDTQYF
TRBJ2-1 TRBV7-9 NA TRBD1 TGTGCCAGCAGCTTAAGGGAGACAGGGGGGTACAATGAGCAGTTCTTC CASSLRETGGYNEQFF
TRBJ2-1 TRBV4-1 NA TRBD2 TGCGCCAGCAGCCAACTCGGACTAGCGGGGGGGCGCGTCTCCGGCAATGAGCAGTTCTTC CASSQLGLAGGRVSGNEQFF
TRBJ2-5 TRBV28 NA NA TGTGCCAGCAGTTTAAGGGTCCAAGAGACCCAGTACTTC CASSLRVQETQYF
TRBJ2-7 TRBV5-1 NA TRBD1 TGCGCCAGCAGCACCGGGACAGGGGGTTACGAGCAGTACTTC CASSTGTGGYEQYF
TRBJ2-5 TRBV28 NA NA TGTGCCAGCCGTGACCACTTCCAAGAGACCCAGTACTTC CASRDHFQETQYF
TRBJ1-4 TRBV28 NA TRBD1 TGTGCCAGCAGTTTCGGAGGGAGGGGGCCTAATGAAAAACTGTTTTTT CASSFGGRGPNEKLFF
TRBJ2-1 TRBV5-1 NA NA TGCGCCAGCAGCGACTCTAGCAATGAGCAGTTCTTC CASSDSSNEQFF
TRBJ1-4 TRBV27 once NA TGTGCCAGCAGTTTATATCCAGGCACTAATGAAAAACTGTTTTTT CASSLYPGTNEKLFF
TRBJ2-2 TRBV10-2 NA NA TGCGCCAGCAGTGGAGGGTTCGGCACCGGGGAGCTGTTTTTT CASSGGFGTGELFF
TRBJ2-7 TRBV19 NA TRBD1 TGTGCCAGTAGTGGGTCCGGGACAGGGGCCTACGAGCAGTACTTC CASSGSGTGAYEQYF
TRBJ2-3 TRBV19 NA TRBD1 TGTGCCAGTAGTACCGTATCGACAGGGGGCGGCACAGATACGCAGTATTTT CASSTVSTGGGTDTQYF
TRBJ1-6 TRBV5-1 NA NA TGCGCCAGCAGCCCCTCCGGGAGCTCCTATAATTCACCCCTCCACTTT CASSPSGSSYNSPLHF
TRBJ2-7 TRBV10-3 NA NA TGTGCCATCAGTTTGGGCCCCTCCTACGAGCAGTACTTC CAISLGPSYEQYF
TRBJ2-3 TRBV24-1 NA NA TGTGCCACCGGAGGGGGCAAGCCTTACACAGATACGCAGTATTTT CATGGGKPYTDTQYF
TRBJ2-2 TRBV19 NA NA TGTGCCAGTACTACCAGCAGACACCCGGGGGTTAACACCGGGGAGCTGTTTTTT CASTTSRHPGVNTGELFF
TRBJ1-6 TRBV27 NA NA TGTGCCAGCAGTTTATCTTTTTCTGGGAATTCACCCCTCCACTTT CASSLSFSGNSPLHF
TRBJ2-7 TRBV11-3 NA NA TGTGCCAGCAGCTTGGGATGGGGGGTCCCCTACGAGCAGTACTTC CASSLGWGVPYEQYF
TRBJ2-7 TRBV5-6 NA TRBD1 TGTGCCAGCAGCCCCGAGGGCACAGGGGGCATTTTAGAGCAGTACTTC CASSPEGTGGILEQYF
TRBJ1-1 TRBV4-3 NA TRBD1 TGCGCCAGCAGCCATGAGAGGGGGCAGAACACTGAAGCTTTCTTT CASSHERGQNTEAFF
TRBJ2-1 TRBV6-6 NA TRBD2 TGTGCCAGCAGTTACTACCGGACTAGCGGGGTGGGGGAGCAGTTCTTC CASSYYRTSGVGEQFF
TRBJ2-3 TRBV10-1 NA NA TGCGCCAGCAGTGAGTCAGTGTACTCCACAGATACGCAGTATTTT CASSESVYSTDTQYF
TRBJ1-5 TRBV19 NA TRBD1 TGTGCCAGTAGTCCCTCCGGGACAGCCGTCGGTTCTTCTTCAGCCCAGCATTTT CASSPSGTAVGSSSAQHF
TRBJ2-1 TRBV7-2 NA NA TGTGCCAGCAGGAAACAGGGTGAGCAGTTCTTC CASRKQGEQFF
TRBJ1-5 TRBV2 NA NA TGTGCCAGCAGTGGGGGAAGGAATCAGCCCCAGCATTTT CASSGGRNQPQHF
TRBJ1-3 TRBV4-1 NA NA TGCGCCAGCAGCCCGATACGGACGGACTCGGGAAACACCATATATTTT CASSPIRTDSGNTIYF
TRBJ1-4 TRBV28 once TRBD1 TGTGCCAGCAGGGGACAGGGGGTCTCTGAAAAACTGTTTTTT CASRGQGVSEKLFF
TRBJ2-2 TRBV28 once NA TGTGCCAGCTGTGCGTTGGTAACCGGGGAGCTGTTTTTT CASCALVTGELFF
TRBJ2-3 TRBV4-2 NA NA TGTGCCAGCAGCCCTAGGGCTCCAGGGGATACGCAGTATTTT CASSPRAPGDTQYF